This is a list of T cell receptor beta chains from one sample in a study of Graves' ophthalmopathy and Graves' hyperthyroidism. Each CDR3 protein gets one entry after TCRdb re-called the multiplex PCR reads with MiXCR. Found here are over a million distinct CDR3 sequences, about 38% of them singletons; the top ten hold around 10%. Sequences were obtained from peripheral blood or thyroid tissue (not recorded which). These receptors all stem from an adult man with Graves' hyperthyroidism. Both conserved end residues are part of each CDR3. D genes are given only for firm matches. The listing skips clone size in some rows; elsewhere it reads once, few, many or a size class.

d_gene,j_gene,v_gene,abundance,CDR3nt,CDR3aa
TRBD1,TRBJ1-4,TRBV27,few,TGTGCCAGCAGTCCTGGGACAGCTTGGGAAAAACTGTTTTTT,CASSPGTAWEKLFF
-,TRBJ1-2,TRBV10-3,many,TGTGCCATCAGGGGGGTCGGCCTTAACTATGGCTACACCTTC,CAIRGVGLNYGYTF
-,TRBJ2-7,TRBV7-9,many,TGTGCCAGCAGCTTAGGGGGAATAAAACACTCCTACGAGCAGTACTTC,CASSLGGIKHSYEQYF
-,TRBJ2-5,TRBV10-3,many,TGTGCCATCCGGGGGTTCGGGGGCGGGAAAGAGACCCAGTACTTC,CAIRGFGGGKETQYF
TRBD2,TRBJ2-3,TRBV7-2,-,TGTGCCAGCAGCTCCGGAGCGGGAGGGCCGACAGATACGCAGTATTTT,CASSSGAGGPTDTQYF
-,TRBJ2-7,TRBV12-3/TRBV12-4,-,TGTGCCAGCAGCCAGACTTGGGGGGGCTTAATCTACGAGCAGTACTTC,CASSQTWGGLIYEQYF
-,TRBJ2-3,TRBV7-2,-,TGTGCCAGCAGCACCCAACCCTGGGATACGCAGTATTTT,CASSTQPWDTQYF
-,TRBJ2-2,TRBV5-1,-,TGCGCCAGCAGCTTGGTGACGGAAGGTTTTGGGGAGCTGTTTTTT,CASSLVTEGFGELFF
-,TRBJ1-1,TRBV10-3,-,TGTGCCATCAGTGCGGCCGGGATGTCTGAAGCTTTCTTT,CAISAAGMSEAFF
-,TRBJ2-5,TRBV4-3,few,TGCGCCAGCAGCCAAGTGGCCCAAGAGACCCAGTACTTC,CASSQVAQETQYF
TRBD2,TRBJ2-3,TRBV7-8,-,TGTGCCAGCAGCTTAGCGACCCGCGGGAGGATTTCAGATACGCAGTATTTT,CASSLATRGRISDTQYF
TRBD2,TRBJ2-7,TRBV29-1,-,TGCAGCGTAGCGGGAGGGAATGGCGAGCAGTACTTC,CSVAGGNGEQYF
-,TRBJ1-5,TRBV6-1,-,TGTGCCAGCAGTGCAAGCCCCGGGGGTTATAGCAATCAGCCCCAGCATTTT,CASSASPGGYSNQPQHF
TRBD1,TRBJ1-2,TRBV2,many,TGTGCCAGCAGCAGGACAGGGGAGGATGGCTACACCTTC,CASSRTGEDGYTF
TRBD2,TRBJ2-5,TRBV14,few,TGTGCCAGCAGCCAAGAATATTGGGCTAGCGGGGGCCGAGAGACCCAGTACTTC,CASSQEYWASGGRETQYF
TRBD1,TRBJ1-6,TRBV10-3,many,TGTGCCATCACTGGACAGGGAGGAAATTCACCCCTCCACTTT,CAITGQGGNSPLHF
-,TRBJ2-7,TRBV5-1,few,TGCGCCAGCAGCCATTCGCTGGGTGCTAGCGCGACATACGAGCAGTACTTC,CASSHSLGASATYEQYF
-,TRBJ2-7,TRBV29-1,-,TGCAGCGTAAGACACCGGACACAGAGCTCCTACGAGCAGTACTTC,CSVRHRTQSSYEQYF
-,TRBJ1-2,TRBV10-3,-,TGTGCCATCAGTGAGTCTTTCCCCACCGGCGGCCGGGAGCATGGCTACACCTTC,CAISESFPTGGREHGYTF